The sequence of this T cell receptor beta chain was determined in a study of long-term antiretroviral therapy in people with HIV. Note on this clone: Its antigen is currently unknown.

The run of the v3.0 immunoSEQ assay was at survey level. Generated by immunoSEQ multiplex PCR, the TCRdb table keeps only in-frame clones and is missing some. In the table there are 29,000 or so clones, almost 95% of which are singletons. There are 15 residues in the CDR3. V gave up 2 bases and J gave up 5 bases, with 12 bases separating them. Germline values: CDR1 MGHRA, CDR2 YSYEKL. Study-level points and caveats: Documentation of ART adherence, viral resistance or therapy changes was absent.

This TCR came from a man between 50 and 59 years old with HIV. This sample comprised unsorted PBMCs, obtained approximately 7.1 years after starting antiretroviral therapy. The chain employs TRBV4-1 and TRBJ1-4, with D uncertain. The CDR3 DNA reads TGCGCCAGCAGCCAACTTCTCGCAGCCAATGAAAAACTGTTTTTT. Protein: CASSQLLAANEKLFF.